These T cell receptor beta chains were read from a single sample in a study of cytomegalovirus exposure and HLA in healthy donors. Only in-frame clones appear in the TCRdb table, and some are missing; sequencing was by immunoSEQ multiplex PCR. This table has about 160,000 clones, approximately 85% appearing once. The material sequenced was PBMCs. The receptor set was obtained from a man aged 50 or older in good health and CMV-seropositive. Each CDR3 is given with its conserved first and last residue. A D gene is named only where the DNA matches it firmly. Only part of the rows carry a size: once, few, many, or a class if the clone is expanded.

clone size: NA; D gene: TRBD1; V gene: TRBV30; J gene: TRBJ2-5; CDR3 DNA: TGTGCCTGGAGCCACCACCCGGGACAGGGTAGAGAGACCCAGTACTTC; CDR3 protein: CAWSHHPGQGRETQYF
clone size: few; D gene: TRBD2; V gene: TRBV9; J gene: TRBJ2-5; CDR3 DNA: TGTGCCAGCAGCGTAGATACAGCGGGGGGGCCGGAGCAAGAGACCCAGTACTTC; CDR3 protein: CASSVDTAGGPEQETQYF
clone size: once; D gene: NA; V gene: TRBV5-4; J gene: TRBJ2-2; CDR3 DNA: TGTGCCAGCAGCTTGGAATCAAAAGCGGAGCTGTTTTTT; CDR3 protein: CASSLESKAELFF
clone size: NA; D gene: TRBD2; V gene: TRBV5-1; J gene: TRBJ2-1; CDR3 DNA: TGCGCCAGCAGCCCGGGGGGGCCTCCCAATGAGCAGTTCTTC; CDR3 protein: CASSPGGPPNEQFF
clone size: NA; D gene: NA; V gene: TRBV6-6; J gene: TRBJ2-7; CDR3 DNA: TGTGCCAGCAGCCTATTGAGGGCTTTCGGGGAGCAGTACTTC; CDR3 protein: CASSLLRAFGEQYF
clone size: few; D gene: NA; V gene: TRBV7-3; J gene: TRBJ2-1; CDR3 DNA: TGTGCCAGCAGCTTCGTGGGGGGTGAGCAGTTCTTC; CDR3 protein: CASSFVGGEQFF
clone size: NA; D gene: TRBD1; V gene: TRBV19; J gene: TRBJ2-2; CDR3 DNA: TGTGCCAGCAGGACAGGGGCGAACACCGGGGAGCTGTTTTTT; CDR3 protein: CASRTGANTGELFF
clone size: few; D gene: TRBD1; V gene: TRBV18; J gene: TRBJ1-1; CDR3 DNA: TGTGCCAGCTCACCACCGAATCGCGACAGGGAGGTCTCTGAAGCTTTCTTT; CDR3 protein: CASSPPNRDREVSEAFF
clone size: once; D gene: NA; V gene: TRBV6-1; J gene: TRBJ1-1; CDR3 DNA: TGTGCCAGCAGTGATGAGGGATTGGACACTGAAGCTTTCTTT; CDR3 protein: CASSDEGLDTEAFF
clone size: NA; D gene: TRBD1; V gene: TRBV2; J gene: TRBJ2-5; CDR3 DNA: TGTGCCAGCAGCGGGACAGGCTTCGGCGAGACCCAGTACTTC; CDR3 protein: CASSGTGFGETQYF
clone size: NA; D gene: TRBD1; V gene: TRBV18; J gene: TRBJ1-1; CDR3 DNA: TGTGCCAGCTCACCAGACAGGGACACTGAAGCTTTCTTT; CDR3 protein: CASSPDRDTEAFF
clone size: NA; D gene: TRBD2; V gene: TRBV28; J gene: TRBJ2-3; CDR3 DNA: TGTGCCAGCAGTTTACCCGAAGGACTAGCGGGTGTCTCAGATACGCAGTATTTT; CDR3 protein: CASSLPEGLAGVSDTQYF
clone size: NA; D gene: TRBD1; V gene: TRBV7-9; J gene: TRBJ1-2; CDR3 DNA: TGTGCCAGCAGCTTAGCAGGGACAGGCTATGGCTACACCTTC; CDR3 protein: CASSLAGTGYGYTF
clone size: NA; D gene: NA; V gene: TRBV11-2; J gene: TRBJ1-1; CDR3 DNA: TGTGCCAGCAGCTTAGACAGGGATACTGAAGCTTTCTTT; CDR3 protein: CASSLDRDTEAFF
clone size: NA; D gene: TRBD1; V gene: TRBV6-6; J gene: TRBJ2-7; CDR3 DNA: TGTGCCAGCAGTGACCAACAGGGGGCATGGCAGTACTTC; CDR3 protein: CASSDQQGAWQYF
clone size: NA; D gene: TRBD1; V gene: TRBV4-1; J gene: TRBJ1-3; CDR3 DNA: TGCGCCAGCAGCCAATCCTACAGGGGGAGTGTAATTGGAAACACCATATATTTT; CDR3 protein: CASSQSYRGSVIGNTIYF
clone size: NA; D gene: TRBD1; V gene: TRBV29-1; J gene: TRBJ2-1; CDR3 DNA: TGCAGCGTTGAAAGGACAGGGGATGATGAGCAGTTCTTC; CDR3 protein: CSVERTGDDEQFF
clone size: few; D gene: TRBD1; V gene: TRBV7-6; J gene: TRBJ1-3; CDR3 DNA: TGTGCCAGCAGCACCCGGACAGGCGCATACTCTGGAAACACCATATATTTT; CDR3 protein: CASSTRTGAYSGNTIYF
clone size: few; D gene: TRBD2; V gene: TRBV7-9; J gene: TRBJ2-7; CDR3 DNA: TGTGCCAGCAGCCTTAGCGGGACCTATGACGAGCAGTACTTC; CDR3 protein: CASSLSGTYDEQYF
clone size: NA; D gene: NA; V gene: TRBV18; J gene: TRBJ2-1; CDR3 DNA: TGTGCCAGCTCACCGCCAGGGATCTACAATGAGCAGTTCTTC; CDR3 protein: CASSPPGIYNEQFF
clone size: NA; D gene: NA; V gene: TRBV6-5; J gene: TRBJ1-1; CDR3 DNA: TGTGCCAGCAGTTACATTTCGGCGCGGGGGAACACTGAAGCTTTCTTT; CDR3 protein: CASSYISARGNTEAFF
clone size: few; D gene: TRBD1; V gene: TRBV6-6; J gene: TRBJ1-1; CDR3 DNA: TGTGCCAGCACTCACAAAGGGGGCGACATGAACACTGAAGCTTTCTTT; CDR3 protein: CASTHKGGDMNTEAFF
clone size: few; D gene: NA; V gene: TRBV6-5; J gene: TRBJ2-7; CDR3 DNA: TGTGCCAGCAGTTACCTCGGCAGGCACTCCAACGAGCAGTACTTC; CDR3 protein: CASSYLGRHSNEQYF
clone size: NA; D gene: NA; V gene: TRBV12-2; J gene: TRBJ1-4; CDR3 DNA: TGTGCAAGTCGCTTCAGGGGGCCCTTTAATGAAAAACTGTTTTTT; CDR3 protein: CASRFRGPFNEKLFF
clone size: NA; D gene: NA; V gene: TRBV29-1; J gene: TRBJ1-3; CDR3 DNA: TGCAGCGTGGCCTCAGGGTCTGGAAACACCATATATTTT; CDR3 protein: CSVASGSGNTIYF
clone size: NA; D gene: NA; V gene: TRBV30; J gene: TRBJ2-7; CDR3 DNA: TGTGCCTGGAGTGAAGGAGTCGGAAGCAACGAGCAGTACTTC; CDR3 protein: CAWSEGVGSNEQYF
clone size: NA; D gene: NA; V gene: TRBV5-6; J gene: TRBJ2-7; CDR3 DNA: TGTGCCAGCAGCTTGGCCGGGGGAGGATCCTACGAGCAGTACTTC; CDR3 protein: CASSLAGGGSYEQYF
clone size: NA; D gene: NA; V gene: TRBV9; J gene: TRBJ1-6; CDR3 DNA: TGTGCCAGCAGCGTAGCGAGTAATTCACCCCTCCACTTT; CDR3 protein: CASSVASNSPLHF
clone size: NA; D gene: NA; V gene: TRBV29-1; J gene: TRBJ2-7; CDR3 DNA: TGCAGCGTTGAAGCCGTCAAGTCCGGCGAGCAGTACTTC; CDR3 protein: CSVEAVKSGEQYF
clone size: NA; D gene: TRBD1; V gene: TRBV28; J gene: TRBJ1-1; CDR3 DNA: TGTGCCAGCAGTCGCGGGGACAGGGGTACAGCTTTCTTT; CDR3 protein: CASSRGDRGTAFF
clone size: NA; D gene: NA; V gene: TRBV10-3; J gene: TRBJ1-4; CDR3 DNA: TGTGCCATCAGTGAGTCCCAGACTGCAGATGAAAAACTGTTTTTT; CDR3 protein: CAISESQTADEKLFF
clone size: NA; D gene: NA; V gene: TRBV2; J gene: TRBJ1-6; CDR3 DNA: TGTGCCAGCCAGTTAATTAATTCACCCCTCCACTTT; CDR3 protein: CASQLINSPLHF
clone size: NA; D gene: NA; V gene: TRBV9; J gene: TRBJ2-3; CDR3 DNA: TGTGCCAGCACGCTGGGGGGGCAGGGCACAGATACGCAGTATTTT; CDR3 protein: CASTLGGQGTDTQYF
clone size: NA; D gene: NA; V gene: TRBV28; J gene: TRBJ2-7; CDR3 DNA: TGTGCCAGCAGTTTTGGGGGCGCCGAGCAGTACTTC; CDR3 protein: CASSFGGAEQYF
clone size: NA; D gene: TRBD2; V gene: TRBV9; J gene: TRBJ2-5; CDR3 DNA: TGTGCCAGCAGCGGGGGACTAGCGGGAGTAGGGGAGACCCAGTACTTC; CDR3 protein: CASSGGLAGVGETQYF
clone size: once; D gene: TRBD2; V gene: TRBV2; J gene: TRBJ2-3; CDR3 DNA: TGTGCCAGCCCAGATCGACTAGCGGGAGGGCCGAGCACAGATACGCAGTATTTT; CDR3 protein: CASPDRLAGGPSTDTQYF
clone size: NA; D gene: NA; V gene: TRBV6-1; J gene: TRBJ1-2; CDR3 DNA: TGTGCCAGCAGTGAATCAAAGGGGAATCACTATGGCTACACCTTC; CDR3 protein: CASSESKGNHYGYTF
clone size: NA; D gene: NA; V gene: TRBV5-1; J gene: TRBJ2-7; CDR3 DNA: TGCGCCAGCAGCTTATTTCCGGGCGGGGGCGGCTACGAGCAGTACTTC; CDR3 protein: CASSLFPGGGGYEQYF
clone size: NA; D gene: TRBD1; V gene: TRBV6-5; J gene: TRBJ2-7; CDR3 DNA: TGTGCCAGCAGTAAAGCGGACAGGGGGTACGAGCAGTACTTC; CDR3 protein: CASSKADRGYEQYF
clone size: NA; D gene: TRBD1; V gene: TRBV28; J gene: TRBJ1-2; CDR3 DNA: TGTGCCAGCAGTTCGACAGGGCTCGTGTATGGCTACACCTTC; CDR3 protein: CASSSTGLVYGYTF
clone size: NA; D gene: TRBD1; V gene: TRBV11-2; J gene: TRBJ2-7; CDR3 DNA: TGTGCCAGCAGGATACAGGGGAGCGAGCAGTACTTC; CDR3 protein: CASRIQGSEQYF
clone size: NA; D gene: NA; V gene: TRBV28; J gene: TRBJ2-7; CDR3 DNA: TGTGCCAGCAGCCGGACCCGGGACATACGGCTACAGCAGTACTTC; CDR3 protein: CASSRTRDIRLQQYF
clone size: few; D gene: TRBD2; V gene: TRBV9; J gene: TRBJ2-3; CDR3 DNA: TGTGCCAGCAGCGCCCGACTAGCTGGGGGGGATACGCAGTATTTT; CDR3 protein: CASSARLAGGDTQYF
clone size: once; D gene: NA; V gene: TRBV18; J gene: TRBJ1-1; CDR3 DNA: TGTGCCAGCTCACCGAGGCTGGGGGGCACTGAAGCTTTCTTT; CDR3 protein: CASSPRLGGTEAFF
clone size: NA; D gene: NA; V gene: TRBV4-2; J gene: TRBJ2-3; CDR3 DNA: TGTGCCAGCAGCCACCCCGCGTACCAAGATACGCAGTATTTT; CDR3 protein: CASSHPAYQDTQYF
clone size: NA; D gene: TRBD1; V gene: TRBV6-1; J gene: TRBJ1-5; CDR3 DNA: TGTGCCAGCAGTCGCGACAGGGGGCGTAATCAGCCCCAGCATTTT; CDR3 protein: CASSRDRGRNQPQHF
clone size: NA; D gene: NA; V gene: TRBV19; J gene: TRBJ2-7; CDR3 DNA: TGCGCCAGTAGTGCTGGTAGTCCGGGATACGAGCAGTACTTC; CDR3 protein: CASSAGSPGYEQYF
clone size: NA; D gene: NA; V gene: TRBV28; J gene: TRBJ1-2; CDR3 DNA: TGTGCCAGCAAATCAGGGAACTATGGCTACACCTTC; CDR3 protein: CASKSGNYGYTF
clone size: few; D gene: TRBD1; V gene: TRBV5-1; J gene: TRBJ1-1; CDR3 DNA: TGCGCCAGCAGCCGGGAGACAGGGATGAACACTGAAGCTTTCTTT; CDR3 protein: CASSRETGMNTEAFF
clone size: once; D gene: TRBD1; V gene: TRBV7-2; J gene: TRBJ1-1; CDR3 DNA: TGTGCCAGCAGCTTGAATACAGGGGAGAACACTGAAGCTTTCTTT; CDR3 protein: CASSLNTGENTEAFF
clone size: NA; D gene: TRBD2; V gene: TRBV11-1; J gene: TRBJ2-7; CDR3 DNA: TGTGCCAGCAGATTGACTAGCGGGAATCCCTACGAGCAGTACTTC; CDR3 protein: CASRLTSGNPYEQYF
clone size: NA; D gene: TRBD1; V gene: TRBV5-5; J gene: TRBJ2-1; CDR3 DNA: TGTGCCAGCAGCTTCCAGGAGGACAGGGGAGGAAATGAGCAGTTCTTC; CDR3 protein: CASSFQEDRGGNEQFF
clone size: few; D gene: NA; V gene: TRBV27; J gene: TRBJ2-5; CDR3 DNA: TGTGCCAGCAGTCCAGGGGATTCCCAAGAGACCCAGTACTTC; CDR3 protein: CASSPGDSQETQYF
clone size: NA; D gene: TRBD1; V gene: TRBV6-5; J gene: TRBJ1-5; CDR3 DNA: TGTGCCAGCAGTCGACAGGGCAATAGCAATCAGCCCCAGCATTTT; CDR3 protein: CASSRQGNSNQPQHF
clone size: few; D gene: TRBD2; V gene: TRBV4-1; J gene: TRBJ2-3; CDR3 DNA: TGCGCCAGCAGCCAAGACTCCAGCGGGGGTTTTTCAGATACGCAGTATTTT; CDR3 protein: CASSQDSSGGFSDTQYF